Each of the 6 T cell receptor beta chains below was sequenced from the same sample in a study of shared clonotypes between healthy human individuals. Sequencing was performed with immunoSEQ multiplex PCR; in TCRdb, only in-frame clones are kept and a portion is missing. The repertoire consists of hundreds of thousands of clones, with over 60% occurring once and the leading ten covering 12%. Sequencing input: PBMCs. The receptors shown here come from a woman between 40 and 55 years old in good health. Some clones in this sample may be carry-over from other donors' samples.

Notes on this clone: A single base is all that separates this from a far larger clone, so a read error is likely. V is TRBV9 and J is TRBJ2-7; D gene unclear. The V end was cut by 4 bases, the J end by 2 bases, with 13 bases between. The CDR3 extends over 14 amino acids. Looked up from germline, CDR1 is SGDLS and CDR2 is YYNGEE. The CDR3 region has the DNA TGTGCCAGCAGCCGGTCAGGCCGCCCCTACGAGCAGTACTTC. Protein product: CASSRSGRPYEQYF.

This clone has just one count. In the same sample, other DNA sequences code for this CDR3. The V and J genes are TRBV5-1 and TRBJ2-3; 8 bases are shared with TRBD2. Germline V gives CDR1 SGHRS, CDR2 YFSETQ. V lost 7 bases, J lost 3 bases, and 7 bases stayed unmatched. This CDR3 spans 14 amino acids. CDR3 loop: CASGTGGPTDTQYF. For the CDR3, the DNA is TGCGCCAGCGGTACGGGGGGGCCAACAGATACGCAGTATTTT.

This clone occurred a few times. The chain employs TRBV5-1 and TRBJ2-6; 9 bases are shared with TRBD2. Germline V gene lookup returns CDR1 SGHRS and CDR2 YFSETQ. The V segment lost 4 bases and the J segment 3 bases; nucleotides outside the gene matches: 11. CDR3 size: 18 residues. The CDR3 bases are TGCGCCAGCAGCCCCGACGCGGGAGGGCCATTTGGGGCCAACGTCCTGACTTTC. This codes for CASSPDAGGPFGANVLTF.

With respect to this clone: This sample includes further DNA sequences coding for the same CDR3. This rearrangement joins TRBV4-2 to TRBJ2-7; 9 bases are a match to TRBD2. Per the germline V gene, CDR1 is LGHNA and CDR2 is YNFKEQ. Trimming at V came to 0 bases and at J to 3 bases, leaving 3 bases not matched to a gene. The CDR3 runs to 15 residues. Here the CDR3 reads CASSQDLAGIYEQYF. The DNA for the CDR3 is TGTGCCAGCAGCCAAGACCTAGCGGGGATCTACGAGCAGTACTTC.

Comments on this clone: A read error is likely here: a far larger clone is one base away. The V call is TRBV29-1, the J call TRBJ2-3; D is possibly TRBD1 (5 bases). V gave up 5 bases and J gave up 8 bases, with 20 bases separating them. Germline V gene sequence: CDR1 SQVTM, CDR2 ANQGSEA. The CDR3 covers 14 residues. The CDR3 reads CSVRAEGDRGTQYF. Written as DNA, the CDR3 is TGCAGCGTTCGGGCAGAAGGGGATCGAGGTACGCAGTATTTT.

Worth noting for this clone: The same CDR3 can be traced to other DNA sequences in this sample. Written as DNA, the CDR3 is TGCGCCAGCAGCTCCGACTTCACAGATACGCAGTATTTT. It codes for CASSSDFTDTQYF. The chain combines TRBV5-1 with TRBJ2-3; no firm D call. Germline V gives CDR1 SGHRS, CDR2 YFSETQ. V was trimmed by 3 bases and J by 2 bases, leaving 7 bases between them. The CDR3 covers 13 residues. Based on the CDR3 plus reference TRBV5-1 and TRBJ2-3, the full variable domain is KAGVTQTPRYLIKTRGQQVTLSCSPISGHRSVSWYQQTPGQGLQFLFEYFSETQRNKGNFPGRFSGRQFSNSRSEMNVSTLELGDSALYLCASSSDFTDTQYFGPGTRLTVL.